This TCR beta chain is drawn from a study of shared T cell receptors in the human thymus. V gave up 9 bases and J gave up 0 bases; unmatched junction bases: 7. This CDR3 contains 14 residues. Germline V gene sequence: CDR1 WSHSY, CDR2 SAAADI. Profiled with immunoSEQ multiplex PCR; TCRdb holds only in-frame clones, not every one. This sample has approximately 490,000 clones, with 78% found just once. The data also belong to a second study, concerning human thymus T cells. From that study: The donor group consisted of healthy Finnish infants who were having corrective surgery for congenital heart defects. Thymus tissue was removed during corrective cardiac surgery. Usage of V and J genes appeared biased in thymic and blood repertoires.

Sequencing used thymocytes. This TCR was recovered from a boy in the first two years of life with a congenital heart defect. The V call is TRBV10-2, the J call TRBJ1-1; 7 nucleotides match TRBD1. CDR3 amino acids: CASGGDSLNTEAFF. CDR3 DNA: TGCGCCAGTGGTGGGGACAGCCTGAACACTGAAGCTTTCTTT.